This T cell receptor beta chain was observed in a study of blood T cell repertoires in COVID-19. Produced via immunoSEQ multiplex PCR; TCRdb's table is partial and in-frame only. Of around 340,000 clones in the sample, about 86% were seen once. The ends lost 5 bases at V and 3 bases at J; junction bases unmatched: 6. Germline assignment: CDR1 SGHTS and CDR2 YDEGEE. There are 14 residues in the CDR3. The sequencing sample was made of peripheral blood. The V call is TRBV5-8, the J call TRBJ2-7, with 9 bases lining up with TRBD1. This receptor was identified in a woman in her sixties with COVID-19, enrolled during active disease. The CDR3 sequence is CASRLRTGVYEQYF. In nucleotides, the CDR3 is TGTGCCAGCAGGCTCCGGACAGGGGTCTACGAGCAGTACTTC.